This T cell receptor beta chain was sequenced in a study of CD8 T cells in Susac syndrome. Random hexamers served to reverse transcribe roughly 0.5 to 1 ug RNA. TCRdb re-called the immunoSEQ multiplex PCR reads through MiXCR, storing one row per CDR3 protein. The sample lists tens of thousands of distinct CDR3 sequences; more than 80% were seen once. The CDR3 runs 15 residues. V lost 1 base to trimming and J lost 8 bases; unmatched junction nucleotides: 10. The germline V gene encodes CDR1 MDHEN and CDR2 SYDVKM. Controls were age- and sex-matched healthy donors. This clonotype was obtained from a human donor in good health. The sequencing input was CD8+ T cells from PBMCs. The chain joins TRBV28 to TRBJ1-2, with 7 positions matching TRBD1. The DNA of the CDR3 is TGTGCCAGCAGTTTATTGGGACAGTTGGGTGACGGCTACACCTTC. Residues: CASSLLGQLGDGYTF.